Following are 24 T cell receptor beta chains from one sample sequenced in a study of blood T cell repertoires in COVID-19. Clones were sequenced by immunoSEQ multiplex PCR, and TCRdb holds only the in-frame ones, with some missing. This sample has 20,000 to 30,000 clones; roughly 77% occur once, and the top ten carry less than 2.5%. Sample: peripheral blood. The receptors derive from a woman aged 70-85 years with COVID-19, enrolled during active disease.

This clone has more than one count but fewer than ten. The CDR3 DNA reads as TGTGCCAGTAGTATCCTCGAGATTAGCGGGGGGCCCTACAATGAGCAGTTCTTC. Amino acid sequence: CASSILEISGGPYNEQFF. This rearrangement joins TRBV19 to TRBJ2-1; TRBD2 matches 10 bases. This CDR3 spans 18 amino acids. V was clipped by 3 bases and J by 2 bases; unmatched bases: 10. Looked up from germline, CDR1 is LNHDA and CDR2 is SQIVND (reference sequence).

Only a few counts were recorded for this clone. The chain couples TRBV28 to TRBJ1-2; 8 bases map to TRBD1. The CDR3 runs 14 residues. Germline lookup yields CDR1 MDHEN and CDR2 SYDVKM. Trimming cost V 5 bases and J 4 bases; bases outside gene matches: 6. The CDR3 nucleotides are TGTGCCAGCAGTGCCGGGACAGGATTCTATGGCTACACCTTC. Its translation: CASSAGTGFYGYTF.

V usage is TRBV19 and J usage is TRBJ1-5; 8 bases align to TRBD1. Trimming at V came to 6 bases and at J to 10 bases, leaving 14 bases not matched to a gene. Germline V gives CDR1 LNHDA, CDR2 SQIVND (reference sequence). CDR3 length: 15 amino acids. The CDR3 DNA reads TGTGCCAGTAGCCAAAAGACAGGGGAAACGGCCCCCCAGCATTTT. Its protein product is CASSQKTGETAPQHF. The complete variable domain, with remaining parts taken from reference TRBV19 and TRBJ1-5, reads DGGITQSPKYLFRKEGQNVTLSCEQNLNHDAMYWYRQDPGQGLRLIYYSQIVNDFQKGDIAEGYSVSREKKESFPLTVTSAQKNPTAFYLCASSQKTGETAPQHFGDGTRLSIL.

The chain employs TRBV7-2 and TRBJ1-5; TRBD1 is a possible D gene (5 bases). This CDR3 comprises 16 residues. Germline V gene sequence: CDR1 SGHTA, CDR2 FQGNSA. The V and J ends lost 6 bases and 2 bases respectively, with 17 bases between them. The DNA for the CDR3 is TGTGCCAGCAGTCGGGGGGGGTACGACGGCAATCAGCCCCAGCATTTT. It translates to CASSRGGYDGNQPQHF.

The chain employs TRBV5-4 and TRBJ1-5, with TRBD1 matching 8 bases. The CDR3 consists of 13 residues. Germline assignment: CDR1 SGHNT and CDR2 YYREEE (reference sequence). The V segment lost 4 bases and the J segment 5 bases; nucleotides outside the gene matches: 2. The CDR3 DNA reads TGTGCCAGCAGCCTGGACAGGGATCAGCCCCAGCATTTT. It codes for CASSLDRDQPQHF. Drawing the rest from reference TRBV5-4 and TRBJ1-5, the complete variable domain is ETGVTQSPTHLIKTRGQQVTLRCSSQSGHNTVSWYQQALGQGPQFIFQYYREEENGRGNFPPRFSGLQFPNYSSELNVNALELDDSALYLCASSLDRDQPQHFGDGTRLSIL.

The V call is TRBV3-1 (or the pseudogene TRBV3-2), the J call TRBJ2-3, with TRBD2 matching over 10 bases. The J segment lost 5 bases and the V segment lost 4 bases, leaving 6 bases of the junction unmatched. The CDR3 totals 15 residues. From germline, CDR1 is LGHDT and CDR2 YNNKEL (reference sequence). The CDR3 loop is CASSPGTSVGDTQYF. In DNA form, the CDR3 reads TGTGCCAGCAGCCCCGGGACTAGCGTGGGAGATACGCAGTATTTT.

The chain employs TRBV7-2 and TRBJ2-1; TRBD2 agrees at 11 bases. Trimming took 6 bases from V and 6 from J; bases not matched to a gene: 7. The CDR3 spans 15 residues. Germline CDR1 reads SGHTA; CDR2 reads FQGNSA. Written as DNA, the CDR3 is TGTGCCAGCAGTCAACTAGCGGGGGCCCTCAATGAGCAGTTCTTC. Its translation is CASSQLAGALNEQFF.

The chain carries TRBV2 and TRBJ2-7; the D gene is possibly TRBD2 (5 bases). The CDR3 runs to 13 residues. Germline values: CDR1 SNHLY, CDR2 FYNNEI. V lost 3 bases and J lost 4, with 10 bases in between. For the CDR3, the DNA is TGTGCCAGCAGTGAGGCGGGTAAATACGAGCAGTACTTC. This gives the protein CASSEAGKYEQYF.

In DNA, the CDR3 is TGTGCCAGCAGTCCACGCCGGGACACCCTCCGGGGTGGCTACACCTTC. Amino acids: CASSPRRDTLRGGYTF. The chain joins TRBV27 to TRBJ1-2, with a tentative D call TRBD1 (6 bases). Germline CDR1 and CDR2: MNHEY and SMNVEV (reference sequence). The CDR3 is 16 amino acids. Trimming removed 5 bases from V and 7 bases from J, with 23 bases in between.

The chain combines TRBV18 with TRBJ1-1, with TRBD1 as a possible D gene (5 bases). The CDR3 runs to 15 residues. Trimming removed 0 bases at V and 1 base at J, with 9 bases between. Germline V lookup: CDR1 KGHSH, CDR2 LQKENI. The DNA for the CDR3 is TGTGCCAGCTCACCACCTAACAGGCAGAACACTGAAGCTTTCTTT. Translation gives CASSPPNRQNTEAFF.

The rearrangement uses TRBV2 and TRBJ2-1; D perhaps matches TRBD2 (7 bases). The CDR3 extends over 14 amino acids. V lost 3 bases to trimming and J lost 8 bases, with 14 bases between them. CDR1 is SNHLY, CDR2 FYNNEI, per germline. The CDR3 DNA sequence: TGTGCCAGCAGTGAGAATTGGGGGGGCGATGAGCAGTTCTTC. Amino acid sequence: CASSENWGGDEQFF.

The table lists this clone with a count of one. The V gene is TRBV28, the J gene TRBJ1-1, with D hard to call. V dropped 2 bases and J dropped 7 bases, with 8 bases sitting between them. CDR3 length: 12 amino acids. Germline V gene sequence: CDR1 MDHEN, CDR2 SYDVKM. CDR3 bases: TGTGCCAGCAGTTTAATAAGGAGTGAAGCTTTCTTT. Amino acids: CASSLIRSEAFF. The complete variable domain, with remaining parts taken from reference TRBV28 and TRBJ1-1, reads DVKVTQSSRYLVKRTGEKVFLECVQDMDHENMFWYRQDPGLGLRLIYFSYDVKMKEKGDIPEGYSVSREKKERFSLILESASTNQTSMYLCASSLIRSEAFFGQGTRLTVV.

This clone was observed once. J is TRBJ2-3 and V is TRBV6-6; a possible D gene is TRBD2 (6 bases). Trimming took off 6 bases at V and 2 bases at J, with 9 bases between the two ends. CDR3 size: 13 residues. Germline V gene lookup returns CDR1 MNHNY and CDR2 SVGAGI (reference sequence). The CDR3 is CASSGLTTDTQYF. CDR3 bases: TGTGCCAGCAGCGGACTAACCACAGATACGCAGTATTTT.

In DNA form, the CDR3 reads TGTGCCAGCAGTGGGACTAGCGGGGGATCCACAGATACGCAGTATTTT. Translation gives CASSGTSGGSTDTQYF. This chain links TRBV7-2 with TRBJ2-3, with TRBD2 identical over 14 bases. CDR1 is SGHTA, CDR2 FQGNSA, per germline. The CDR3 is 16 residues long. V gave up 6 bases and J gave up 2 bases; unmatched junction bases: 4. Variable domain in full (rest from reference TRBV7-2 and TRBJ2-3): GAGVSQSPSNKVTEKGKDVELRCDPISGHTALYWYRQSLGQGLEFLIYFQGNSAPDKSGLPSDRFSAERTGGSVSTLTIQRTQQEDSAVYLCASSGTSGGSTDTQYFGPGTRLTVL.

V is TRBV3-1 (or the pseudogene TRBV3-2) and J is TRBJ2-2; possibly TRBD1 for D (5 bases). CDR1 LGHDT and CDR2 YNNKEL come from the germline V gene (reference sequence). The CDR3 sequence is 15 residues long. The V and J ends lost 3 bases and 5 bases respectively, with 13 bases between them. The CDR3 DNA sequence: TGTGCCAGCAGCCAGGGGCTCCCCGATACCGGGGAGCTGTTTTTT. It encodes CASSQGLPDTGELFF.

The V gene is TRBV29-1, the J gene TRBJ2-1, with 8 positions matching TRBD1. After removal of 3 bases from V and 6 bases from J, the junction contained 4 bases not matched to a gene. The CDR3 length is 13 residues. From germline, CDR1 is SQVTM and CDR2 ANQGSEA. This chain's CDR3 is CSVDRTGINEQFF. CDR3 in DNA: TGCAGCGTTGACCGGACAGGGATCAATGAGCAGTTCTTC.

This rearrangement joins TRBV29-1 to TRBJ1-2; no firm D call. CDR3 size: 11 residues. Trimming pared 7 bases from V and 0 bases from J, leaving 6 bases between. Germline loops: CDR1 SQVTM, CDR2 ANQGSEA. Here the CDR3 DNA reads TGCAGCGCCGAGTCTAACTATGGCTACACCTTC. Translated: CSAESNYGYTF.

The V call is TRBV15, the J call TRBJ1-2; D call uncertain. Germline V CDR1 and CDR2: LNHNV, YYDKDF (reference sequence). The CDR3 consists of 15 residues. Trimming cost V 5 bases and J 4 bases, with 17 bases left between them. The CDR3 spells CATSPPLQAPYGYTF. Written as DNA, the CDR3 is TGTGCCACCAGCCCCCCTCTGCAGGCCCCCTATGGCTACACCTTC.

The J gene is TRBJ1-1, the V gene TRBV20-1, with D possibly matching TRBD1 (5 bases). Germline-derived CDR1 and CDR2 are DFQATT and SNEGSKA (reference sequence). Trimming removed 5 bases from V and 6 bases from J, with 10 bases in between. The CDR3 is 11 residues long. In DNA, the CDR3 is TGCAGTGCTCAAACAGGATCTGAAGCTTTCTTT. This codes for CSAQTGSEAFF.

This sequence joins TRBV5-1 and TRBJ1-4; TRBD1 matches 7 bases. Per germline, CDR1 SGHRS and CDR2 YFSETQ. The CDR3 is 14 amino acids. V was pared by 5 bases and J by 4 bases, with 5 bases of the junction left unmatched. CDR3 coding DNA: TGCGCCAGCAGTAGGACAGGACGTAATGAAAAACTGTTTTTT. Translating it yields CASSRTGRNEKLFF.

The chain carries TRBV3-1 (or the pseudogene TRBV3-2) and TRBJ1-2; 9 nucleotides agree with TRBD1. This CDR3 contains 13 residues. CDR1 and CDR2 (germline): LGHDT, YNNKEL (reference sequence). V dropped 4 bases and J dropped 6; count of bases not matched to a gene: 3. CDR3 loop: CASSPGQGHGYTF. Written as DNA, the CDR3 is TGTGCCAGCAGCCCTGGACAGGGGCATGGCTACACCTTC.

The chain uses TRBV7-2 and TRBJ1-2; TRBD1 matches 10 bases. J lost 7 bases, V lost 1 base, and 6 bases had no gene match. Germline lookup yields CDR1 SGHTA and CDR2 FQGNSA. The CDR3 is 15 amino acids. The CDR3 here is CASSLDRTGGRGYTF. The CDR3, as DNA: TGTGCCAGCAGCTTAGATCGGACAGGGGGGCGTGGCTACACCTTC.

The chain recombines TRBV11-3 with TRBJ2-2; D perhaps matches TRBD2 (5 bases). CDR1 SGHNT and CDR2 YENEEA come from the germline V gene. The ends were cut back, 0 bases at V and 8 bases at J, with 19 bases in the middle. The CDR3 covers 17 residues. As DNA, the CDR3 is TGTGCCAGCAGCTTAGATGTTGAGGCTAGCCGGCGGGGGGAGCTGTTTTTT. Protein product: CASSLDVEASRRGELFF.

The chain couples TRBV5-4 to TRBJ1-1; 8 bases agree with TRBD1. J was trimmed by 2 bases and V by 4 bases; bases with no gene match: 7. There are 15 residues in the CDR3. Germline-derived CDR1 and CDR2 are SGHNT and YYREEE (reference sequence). The CDR3, as DNA: TGTGCCAGCAGCGCGGACAGGGAAGTCAACACTGAAGCTTTCTTT. This translates into CASSADREVNTEAFF.